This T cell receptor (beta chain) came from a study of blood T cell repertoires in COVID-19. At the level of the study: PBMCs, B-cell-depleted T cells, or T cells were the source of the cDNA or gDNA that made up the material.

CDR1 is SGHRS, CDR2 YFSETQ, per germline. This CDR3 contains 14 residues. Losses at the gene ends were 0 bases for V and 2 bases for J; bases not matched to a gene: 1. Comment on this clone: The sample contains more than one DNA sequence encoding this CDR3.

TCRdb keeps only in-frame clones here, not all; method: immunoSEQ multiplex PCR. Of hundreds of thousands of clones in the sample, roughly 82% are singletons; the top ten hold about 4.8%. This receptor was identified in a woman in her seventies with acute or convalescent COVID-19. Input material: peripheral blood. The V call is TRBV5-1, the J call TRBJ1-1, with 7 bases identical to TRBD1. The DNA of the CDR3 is TGCGCCAGCAGCTTGGACAGGGGAAACACTGAAGCTTTCTTT. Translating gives CASSLDRGNTEAFF.